This TCR beta chain stems from a study of immune evolution from preneoplasia to lung adenocarcinoma. Study-wide background: HLA loss of heterozygosity: about 7% AIS, 15% MIA, around 35% ADC, none AAH.

The CDR3 consists of 14 residues. Trimming removed 2 bases at V and 8 bases at J, with 13 bases between. Germline V lookup: CDR1 SGHDT, CDR2 YYEEEE. Two lung cancer pathologists independently confirmed each histologic diagnosis. Nucleic acids came from premalignant or tumor cells enriched by macro-dissection. This table comes from immunoSEQ multiplex PCR, and its TCRdb copy is limited to in-frame clones, with some not included. The data hold roughly 6,700 clones, with roughly 84% observed a single time. Study-wide results and caveats: Top clone share appeared to fall from AAH through AIS, MIA, adenocarcinoma.

As for this clone: Its antigen is still unknown.

What was sequenced was FFPE lung adenocarcinoma in situ tissue. V gene TRBV5-6 combines with J gene TRBJ1-4; D is uncertain. This TCR derives from a donor at least 70 years old with lung adenocarcinoma. CDR3 loop: CASSLRTLREKLFF. As DNA, the CDR3 is TGTGCCAGCAGCTTACGAACCTTACGCGAAAAACTGTTTTTT.